This passage covers 10 T cell receptor beta chains from one sample sequenced in a study of cytomegalovirus exposure and HLA in healthy donors. Vbeta (60) and Jbeta (13) primers were used in the PCR. Sequencing was performed with immunoSEQ multiplex PCR; in TCRdb, only in-frame clones are kept and a portion is missing. The table has 35,000 to 45,000 clones, over 60% seen once. The sequencing input was PBMCs. The receptors shown here come from a man aged 25 to 40 in good health and CMV-seronegative.

The V gene is TRBV6-5, the J gene TRBJ1-4; D is possibly TRBD1 (6 bases). Between the trimmed V and J ends, which lost 6 bases and 2 bases, there was a span of 13 bases. This CDR3 comprises 15 residues. Germline values: CDR1 MNHEY, CDR2 SVGAGI. The CDR3 coding sequence is TGTGCCAGCAGCCCCGGGGGGGGCACTAATGAAAAACTGTTTTTT. This sequence encodes CASSPGGGTNEKLFF.

The chain is built from TRBV18 and TRBJ1-5, with no clear D. The CDR3 runs 13 residues. CDR1 KGHSH and CDR2 LQKENI come from the germline V gene. V dropped 2 bases and J dropped 7 bases, with 9 bases sitting between them. CDR3 sequence (DNA): TGTGCCAGCTCACCATACAGTGACCAGCCCCAGCATTTT. Its protein product is CASSPYSDQPQHF.

The V and J genes are TRBV2 and TRBJ1-3; the D gene is possibly TRBD1 (5 bases). The CDR3 consists of 13 residues. The V and J ends lost 6 bases and 3 bases respectively, with 9 bases between them. The germline V gene has CDR1 SNHLY and CDR2 FYNNEI. In DNA form, the CDR3 reads TGTGCCAGCAGGCTAGACAGTGGAAACACCATATATTTT. Its protein is CASRLDSGNTIYF.

For the CDR3, the DNA is TGCGCCAGCAGCTTGGCCCCAACAGGGGATTCTGAAGCTTTCTTT. Translated: CASSLAPTGDSEAFF. J is TRBJ1-1 and V is TRBV5-1, with 7 bases matching TRBD1. V was clipped by 0 bases and J by 6 bases; unmatched bases: 8. This CDR3 contains 15 residues. Germline CDR1 reads SGHRS; CDR2 reads YFSETQ. The full variable domain, with the rest looked up from reference TRBV5-1 and TRBJ1-1, is KAGVTQTPRYLIKTRGQQVTLSCSPISGHRSVSWYQQTPGQGLQFLFEYFSETQRNKGNFPGRFSGRQFSNSRSEMNVSTLELGDSALYLCASSLAPTGDSEAFFGQGTRLTVV.

The chain recombines TRBV5-1 with TRBJ1-2; maybe TRBD1 (6 bases). Germline V lookup: CDR1 SGHRS, CDR2 YFSETQ. CDR3 size: 15 residues. Trimming stripped 4 bases from V and 2 bases from J, with 15 bases between. The chain's CDR3 is CASSPGQTRNYGYTF. CDR3 nucleotides: TGCGCCAGCAGCCCCGGACAGACAAGAAACTATGGCTACACCTTC.

Note on this clone: Other DNA sequences in this sample translate to the same CDR3. This sequence joins TRBV25-1 and TRBJ2-7, with D possibly TRBD1 on 5 matching bases. V gave up 6 bases and J gave up 5 bases, with 14 bases separating them. The CDR3 is 13 amino acids. Germline assignment: CDR1 MGHDK and CDR2 SYGVNS. The CDR3 DNA follows: TGTGCCAGCAGCCAGTCAGGGTACCACGAGCAGTACTTC. Its protein product is CASSQSGYHEQYF.

V and J are TRBV7-9 and TRBJ2-7; 7 bases align to TRBD1. V shed 5 bases and J 7 bases; nucleotides not matched to a gene: 11. The CDR3 is 14 amino acids. Germline CDR1 reads SEHNR; CDR2 reads FQNEAQ (reference sequence). The CDR3 sequence: CASSQTGTPFEQYF. DNA for the CDR3: TGTGCCAGCAGCCAGACAGGGACCCCTTTTGAGCAGTACTTC.

There are a few counts of this clone. The V call is TRBV4-3, the J call TRBJ1-1, with D hard to call. The CDR3 length is 13 residues. With 3 bases removed from V and 7 bases from J, the gap between germline ends came to 12 bases. Germline V gene lookup returns CDR1 LGHNA and CDR2 YSLEER. The CDR3 DNA reads TGCGCCAGCAGCCAGGACTTGAGTGTTGAAGCTTTCTTT. Its translation is CASSQDLSVEAFF.

The V gene is TRBV14, the J gene TRBJ2-7, with 9 bases lining up with TRBD1. The length of the CDR3 is 14 residues. CDR1 SGHDN and CDR2 FVKESK come from the germline V gene. V lost 1 base, J lost 5 bases, and 3 bases stayed unmatched. CDR3 DNA: TGTGCCAGCAGCCAAGCCGGACAGGGGAACGAGCAGTACTTC. This codes for CASSQAGQGNEQYF.

This chain links TRBV2 with TRBJ2-7, with 12 nucleotides matching TRBD1. CDR3 size: 15 residues. The ends lost 7 bases at V and 5 bases at J; junction bases unmatched: 9. From germline, CDR1 is SNHLY and CDR2 FYNNEI. This CDR3 is CASKDRGTGGDEQYF. The CDR3 DNA sequence: TGTGCCAGCAAAGACCGCGGGACAGGGGGCGACGAGCAGTACTTC.